These T cell receptor beta chains were read from a single sample in a study of identifying expanded T cells in peripheral blood. Produced via immunoSEQ multiplex PCR; TCRdb's table is partial and in-frame only. The repertoire holds around 68,000 clones, with more than 70% as singletons. The sequencing input was blood. The receptors shown here come from a person aged 18 to 70 in good health. The CDR3 runs from the conserved cysteine through the conserved F or W. Size is stated for part of the rows, as once, few or many counts, or as a class when the clone is expanded.

>TRBJ2-4|TRBV4-3|NA
CASSQDRIRRGNIQYF
>TRBJ1-4|TRBV4-1|NA
CASSQSPTNEKLFF
>TRBJ1-2|TRBV19|NA
CASSLTGSYGYTF
>TRBJ1-5|TRBV5-1|NA
CASRRTENQPQHF
>TRBJ1-5|TRBV4-1|NA
CASSQDPAGRGSNQPQHF
>TRBJ2-1|TRBV6-5|NA
CASRPGLASYNEQFF
>TRBJ1-1|TRBV5-8|NA
CASSLPGFAEAFF
>TRBJ1-5|TRBV5-6|NA
CASSGRGNQPQHF
>TRBJ2-1|TRBV28|NA
CASSFPTAGTNEQFF
>TRBJ2-7|TRBV7-9|NA
CASSSRQGRGEQYF
>TRBJ2-7|TRBV11-2|once
CASSSMGRDSTYEQYF
>TRBJ1-6|TRBV6-1|NA
CASSAVTDNNSPLHF
>TRBJ2-5|TRBV5-1|NA
CASSEGQSGETQYF
>NA|TRBV7-6|NA
CASSLEPHATYEQYF
>TRBJ1-2|TRBV15|NA
CATSRGSPGLDYTF